What follows are 10 T cell receptor beta chains derived from one specimen sequenced in a study of OX40 agonist ivuxolimab in advanced cancers. Sequencing was performed with immunoSEQ multiplex PCR; in TCRdb, only in-frame clones are kept and a portion is missing. The table lists 90,000 to 120,000 clones, approximately 90% of them singletons. The sample was CD4+ or CD8+ T cells sorted from blood, taken in a trial of the OX40 agonist ivuxolimab. The source is an adult with an advanced solid tumor such as melanoma, head and neck, liver or kidney cancer.

The V and J genes are TRBV10-3 and TRBJ2-7, with 9 bases fitting TRBD1. This CDR3 is built from 13 residues. Germline loops: CDR1 ENHRY, CDR2 SYGVKD. With 6 bases clipped from V and 6 bases from J, the junction kept 6 bases outside the gene matches. The CDR3: CAISRTGESEQYF. For the CDR3, the DNA is TGTGCCATCAGCAGGACAGGGGAGAGCGAGCAGTACTTC.

This chain connects TRBV2 to TRBJ1-6, with a tentative D call TRBD1 (5 bases). The length of the CDR3 is 14 residues. Trimming shortened V by 4 bases and J by 7 bases, and 11 bases separated the two germline ends. Germline V gives CDR1 SNHLY, CDR2 FYNNEI. The CDR3 bases are TGTGCCAGCAGTGGTGGCAGGGCCAATTCACCCCTCCACTTT. Translated: CASSGGRANSPLHF. Full variable domain (rest looked up from reference TRBV2 and TRBJ1-6): EPEVTQTPSHQVTQMGQEVILRCVPISNHLYFYWYRQILGQKVEFLVSFYNNEISEKSEIFDDQFSVERPDGSNFTLKIRSTKLEDSAMYFCASSGGRANSPLHFGNGTRLTVT.

This rearrangement joins TRBV11-1 to TRBJ2-7; 7 bases line up with TRBD1. V was clipped by 4 bases and J by 2 bases; unmatched bases: 5. The CDR3 spans 14 residues. CDR1 is SGHAT, CDR2 FQDESV, per germline (reference sequence). As DNA, the CDR3 is TGTGCCAGCAGCTCCCGACAGGGTGCCTACGAGCAGTACTTC. The encoded protein is CASSSRQGAYEQYF.

The genes are TRBV14 and TRBJ2-7; D unresolved. The ends were cut back, 2 bases at V and 1 base at J, with 6 bases in the middle. The CDR3 is 13 amino acids. Germline V gene data show CDR1 as SGHDN and CDR2 as FVKESK. The CDR3 loop is CASSQFRSYEQYF. The CDR3 coding sequence is TGTGCCAGCAGCCAATTTCGATCCTACGAGCAGTACTTC. The full variable domain, completed using reference TRBV14 and TRBJ2-7, is EAGVTQFPSHSVIEKGQTVTLRCDPISGHDNLYWYRRVMGKEIKFLLHFVKESKQDESGMPNNRFLAERTGGTYSTLKVQPAELEDSGVYFCASSQFRSYEQYFGPGTRLTVT.

The rearrangement uses TRBV27 and TRBJ1-1, with a possible D match to TRBD1 (6 bases). The germline V and J ends were trimmed by 6 bases and 0 bases, with 11 bases remaining between them. The CDR3 spans 14 residues. Germline CDR1 MNHEY, CDR2 SMNVEV (reference sequence). In DNA, the CDR3 is TGTGCCAGCAGGACCGGACAGCTGAACACTGAAGCTTTCTTT. Protein product: CASRTGQLNTEAFF.

V is TRBV19 and J is TRBJ2-7; D possibly corresponds to TRBD2 (5 bases). The CDR3 loop spans 15 amino acids. The germline V gene encodes CDR1 LNHDA and CDR2 SQIVND (reference sequence). V dropped 6 bases and J dropped 6 bases, with 21 bases sitting between them. CDR3 in DNA: TGTGCCAGTAGAAAGGGAGCGGAGACTGTCTTCGAGCAGTACTTC. Protein product: CASRKGAETVFEQYF. The full variable domain, its missing parts supplied by reference TRBV19 and TRBJ2-7, is DGGITQSPKYLFRKEGQNVTLSCEQNLNHDAMYWYRQDPGQGLRLIYYSQIVNDFQKGDIAEGYSVSREKKESFPLTVTSAQKNPTAFYLCASRKGAETVFEQYFGPGTRLTVT.

The CDR3 DNA follows: TGCGCCAGCAGCTGGGGGAAGATGGATACGCAGTATTTT. Encoded protein: CASSWGKMDTQYF. This chain uses TRBV5-1 with TRBJ2-3, with D perhaps being TRBD1 or TRBD2 (5 bases each). The germline V gene encodes CDR1 SGHRS and CDR2 YFSETQ. The CDR3 is 13 amino acids. With 3 bases removed from V and 6 bases from J, the gap between germline ends came to 11 bases.

The gene calls are TRBV4-3 and TRBJ2-5; D not certain. This CDR3 has 14 residues. Trimming removed 0 bases at V and 11 bases at J, with 16 bases between. CDR1 and CDR2 from the germline V gene are LGHNA and YSLEER. CDR3 DNA sequence: TGCGCCAGCAGCCAAGAATGGGGTAGCCTTGAGCAGTACTTC. It yields the protein CASSQEWGSLEQYF.

The chain is built from TRBV14 and TRBJ2-5; TRBD1 matches at 7 bases. CDR1 SGHDN and CDR2 FVKESK come from the germline V gene. V lost 3 bases, J lost 4 bases, and 5 bases stayed unmatched. This CDR3 has 14 residues. The CDR3 here is CASSQSQGRETQYF. CDR3 nucleotide sequence: TGTGCCAGCAGCCAGTCACAGGGGCGAGAGACCCAGTACTTC.

V usage is TRBV29-1 and J usage is TRBJ2-7; 9 bases are a match to TRBD2. The germline V gene encodes CDR1 SQVTM and CDR2 ANQGSEA. This CDR3 contains 17 residues. Germline trimming cut 5 bases from V and 3 bases from J; bases unmatched to any gene: 17. The CDR3 sequence is CSVWGIFGGRAGYEQYF. As DNA, the CDR3 is TGCAGCGTTTGGGGTATTTTTGGCGGGAGGGCCGGCTACGAGCAGTACTTC.